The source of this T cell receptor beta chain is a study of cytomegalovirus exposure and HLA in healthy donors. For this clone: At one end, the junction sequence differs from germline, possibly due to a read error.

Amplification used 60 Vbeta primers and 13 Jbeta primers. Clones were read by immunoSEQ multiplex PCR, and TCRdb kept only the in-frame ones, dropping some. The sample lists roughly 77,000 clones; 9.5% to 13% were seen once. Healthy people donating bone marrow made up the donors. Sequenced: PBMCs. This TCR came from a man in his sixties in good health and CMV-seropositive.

CDR3: CASSLANSHW. The CDR3 region has the DNA TGTGCCAGCAGCTTAGCCAACAGCCACTGG. The rearrangement uses TRBV7-9 and TRBJ1-1; no clear D gene. CDR1 and CDR2 (germline): SEHNR, FQNEAQ (reference sequence). The CDR3 has 10 amino acids.